The 19 T cell receptor beta chains presented below share a single source sample, sequenced in a study of blood T cell repertoires in COVID-19. This table comes from immunoSEQ multiplex PCR, and its TCRdb copy is limited to in-frame clones, with some not included. The data contain some 500,000 clones, approximately 87% of them seen just once; the ten biggest clones take up approximately 2%. Sequenced input: PBMCs or T cells enriched from blood (not recorded which). These receptors all stem from a woman aged 40 to 50 who had recovered from COVID-19.

The J gene is TRBJ1-2, the V gene TRBV7-9; the D gene is possibly TRBD1 (5 bases). CDR1 and CDR2 (germline): SEHNR, FQNEAQ (reference sequence). Trimming removed 2 bases at V and 2 bases at J, with 9 bases between. The CDR3 extends over 14 amino acids. The CDR3 region has the DNA TGTGCCAGCAGCTTACCGGACAACAACTATGGCTACACCTTC. As protein: CASSLPDNNYGYTF.

This clone was found once. This chain connects TRBV28 to TRBJ1-5; D is possibly TRBD1 (6 bases). The V gene lost 6 bases and the J gene lost 1 base, with 13 bases spanning the gap. Germline CDR1 reads MDHEN; CDR2 reads SYDVKM. The CDR3 has 15 amino acids. The CDR3 DNA reads as TGTGCCAGCAGGCCCCTTCAGGGGAGCAATCAGCCCCAGCATTTT. Protein sequence: CASRPLQGSNQPQHF.

The DNA for the CDR3 is TGTGCCAGCAGCTCCCTCCTACGCCTGGATGGCTACACCTTC. This encodes CASSSLLRLDGYTF. This chain joins TRBV11-2 and TRBJ1-2; D not resolved. Germline assignment: CDR1 SGHAT and CDR2 FQNNGV. The CDR3 contains 14 residues. V was clipped by 4 bases and J by 6 bases, with 15 bases between them.

A note on this clone: At one of its ends the junction is not consistent with the germline gene, which may arise from a read error. The rearrangement uses TRBV27 and TRBJ2-4; 9 bases are a match to TRBD1. Germline CDR1 and CDR2: MNHEY and SMNVEV (reference sequence). The CDR3 has 16 residues. In DNA form, the CDR3 reads TGTGCCAGCAGTCTATCGGGACAGGGTGGAGTGGGGATTCAGTACTTC. It codes for CASSLSGQGGVGIQYF.

Worth noting for this clone: The junction shows a germline mismatch at one end, possibly a read error. The V and J genes are TRBV7-7 and TRBJ1-1, with 7 bases identical to TRBD1. Per the germline V gene, CDR1 is SSHAT and CDR2 is FNYEAQ (reference sequence). This CDR3 is built from 16 residues. The CDR3 bases are TGTGCTAGCAGCTTTTACGACGGGACAGCGGACACTGAAGCTTTCTTT. This gives the protein CASSFYDGTADTEAFF.

The rearrangement joins TRBV30 to TRBJ2-3; 7 bases align to TRBD1. CDR3 length equals 14 residues. V was pared by 6 bases and J by 1 base, with 7 bases of the junction left unmatched. The germline CDR1 and CDR2 sequences are GTSNPN and SVGIG (reference sequence). The DNA for the CDR3 is TGTGCCTGCGACAGGGCTGGAGGCACAGATACGCAGTATTTT. Translated, it gives CACDRAGGTDTQYF.

The rearrangement links TRBV19 to TRBJ1-2; D remains ambiguous. The CDR3 contains 16 residues. V was trimmed by 2 bases and J by 4 bases, leaving 17 bases between them. Germline-derived CDR1 and CDR2 are LNHDA and SQIVND (reference sequence). CDR3 region: CASSIRRAGLLYGYTF. Here the CDR3 DNA reads TGTGCCAGTAGTATAAGGAGGGCAGGACTGCTCTATGGCTACACCTTC.

The V call is TRBV7-2, the J call TRBJ2-1, with TRBD2 identical over 14 bases. V shed 4 bases and J 9 bases; nucleotides not matched to a gene: 11. Germline loops: CDR1 SGHTA, CDR2 FQGNSA. CDR3 size: 17 residues. In nucleotides, the CDR3 is TGTGCCAGCAGCTCATCATCCGGACTAGCGGGAGGCGGTGAGCAGTTCTTC. Protein: CASSSSSGLAGGGEQFF.

This chain joins TRBV19 and TRBJ2-3, with TRBD2 identical over 8 bases. After removal of 3 bases from V and 1 base from J, the junction contained 0 bases not matched to a gene. CDR3 size: 14 residues. CDR1 and CDR2 (germline): LNHDA, SQIVND (reference sequence). The CDR3 sequence: CASSMTSGTDTQYF. CDR3 in DNA: TGTGCCAGTAGTATGACTAGCGGCACAGATACGCAGTATTTT.

The gene calls are TRBV7-9 and TRBJ2-1, with 8 positions matching TRBD2. The germline CDR1 and CDR2 sequences are SEHNR and FQNEAQ (reference sequence). The V gene end was trimmed by 6 bases and the J gene end by 7 bases; junction bases not matched to a gene: 8. CDR3 size: 14 residues. The CDR3 loop is CASSLSLAGNEQFF. The CDR3 DNA reads as TGTGCCAGCAGTTTGTCGTTAGCGGGAAATGAGCAGTTCTTC.

In its sample, this clone was seen a few times. The chain is built from TRBV19 and TRBJ1-6, with TRBD1 as a possible D gene (5 bases). CDR3 length: 14 amino acids. V lost 5 bases and J lost 10, with 15 bases in between. Germline V gene data show CDR1 as LNHDA and CDR2 as SQIVND (reference sequence). The CDR3: CASSFAGRESPLHF. DNA for the CDR3: TGTGCCAGTAGTTTCGCAGGGAGGGAATCACCCCTCCACTTT.

V and J are TRBV12-3 or TRBV12-4 and TRBJ2-7; D call uncertain. V was shortened by 6 bases and J by 2 bases, with 8 bases between the two germline ends. The CDR3 extends over 12 amino acids. CDR3 bases: TGTGCCAGCAGCCCTATTCCCTACGAGCAGTACTTC. Translation gives CASSPIPYEQYF.

The chain carries TRBV7-2 and TRBJ1-2; D remains ambiguous. Germline CDR1 is SGHTA and CDR2 is FQGNSA. This CDR3 region has 13 residues. V dropped 5 bases and J dropped 4 bases, with 11 bases sitting between them. The CDR3 reads CASSPNAVYGYTF. Written as DNA, the CDR3 is TGTGCCAGCAGCCCCAATGCAGTCTATGGCTACACCTTC.

Only a few counts were recorded for this clone. This chain links TRBV3-1 (or the pseudogene TRBV3-2) with TRBJ1-1; D is uncertain. This CDR3 region has 14 residues. Deletions cut 0 bases from V and 9 bases from J, with 14 bases between. Germline CDR1 reads LGHDT; CDR2 reads YNNKEL (reference sequence). Here the CDR3 reads CASSQEGRGGKAFF. The CDR3 DNA reads TGTGCCAGCAGCCAAGAGGGTAGAGGAGGGAAAGCTTTCTTT.

The genes are TRBV25-1 and TRBJ2-1; 7 bases align to TRBD2. The CDR3 is 13 residues long. Germline V gene data show CDR1 as MGHDK and CDR2 as SYGVNS. V trimming: 7 bases; J trimming: 6 bases; junction bases outside the gene matches: 6. CDR3 loop: CASMAWGGNEQFF. As DNA, the CDR3 is TGTGCCAGCATGGCGTGGGGGGGCAATGAGCAGTTCTTC.

The chain carries TRBV27 and TRBJ2-7; 11 nucleotides align to TRBD1. CDR1 and CDR2 from the germline V gene are MNHEY and SMNVEV (reference sequence). The CDR3 contains 17 residues. With V trimmed by 3 bases and J by 4 bases, 11 bases remained unmatched. CDR3: CASSFSAGTGGRYEQYF. The CDR3 DNA is TGTGCCAGCAGTTTCTCAGCCGGGACAGGGGGGAGGTACGAGCAGTACTTC.

This chain uses TRBV7-2 with TRBJ2-5; unclear D gene. The CDR3 consists of 14 residues. Germline CDR1 and CDR2: SGHTA and FQGNSA. Trimming left V 3 bases short and J 7 bases short, with 15 bases between. In DNA, the CDR3 is TGTGCCAGCAGCTTTATTGGCGGCGAAGGGACCCAGTACTTC. Its translation is CASSFIGGEGTQYF.

The chain employs TRBV5-1 and TRBJ1-4; possible D gene TRBD1, 6 bases. V was cut by 1 base and J by 6 bases, with 13 bases left in between. The CDR3 runs to 15 residues. In germline, CDR1 is SGHRS, CDR2 YFSETQ. For the CDR3, the DNA is TGCGCCAGCAGCTTGACAGGGTTGGGAGATGAAAAACTGTTTTTT. Encoded protein: CASSLTGLGDEKLFF.

The chain combines TRBV7-8 with TRBJ1-6; tentatively, D is TRBD1 (5 bases). Germline V gene data show CDR1 as SGHVS and CDR2 as FQNEAQ. This CDR3 comprises 13 residues. The V end was cut by 1 base, the J end by 7 bases, with 5 bases between. CDR3 region: CASSLEGNSPLHF. The CDR3 region has the DNA TGTGCCAGCAGCTTAGAGGGGAATTCACCCCTCCACTTT.